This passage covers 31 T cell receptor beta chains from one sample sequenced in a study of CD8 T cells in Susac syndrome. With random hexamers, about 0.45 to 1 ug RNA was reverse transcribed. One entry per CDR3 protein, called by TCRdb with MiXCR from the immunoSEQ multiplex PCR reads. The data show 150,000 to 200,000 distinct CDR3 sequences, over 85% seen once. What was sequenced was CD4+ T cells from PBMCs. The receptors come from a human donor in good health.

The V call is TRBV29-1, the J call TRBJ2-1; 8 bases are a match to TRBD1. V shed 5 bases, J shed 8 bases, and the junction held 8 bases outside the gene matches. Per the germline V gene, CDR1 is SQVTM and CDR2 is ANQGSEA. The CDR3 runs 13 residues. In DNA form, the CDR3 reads TGCAGCGTTTACAGGGGGAGTCTGTATGAGCAGTTCTTC. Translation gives CSVYRGSLYEQFF.

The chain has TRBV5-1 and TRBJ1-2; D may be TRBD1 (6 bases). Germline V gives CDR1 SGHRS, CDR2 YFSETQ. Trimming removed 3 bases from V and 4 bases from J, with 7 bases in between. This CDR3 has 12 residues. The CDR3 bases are TGCGCCAGCAGCTCGGACAGCTATGGCTACACCTTC. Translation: CASSSDSYGYTF.

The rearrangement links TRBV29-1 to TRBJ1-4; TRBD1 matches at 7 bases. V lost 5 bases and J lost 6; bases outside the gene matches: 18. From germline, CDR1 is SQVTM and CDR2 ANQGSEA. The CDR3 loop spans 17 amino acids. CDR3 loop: CSVLPLQGPKTDEKLFF. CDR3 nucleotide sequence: TGCAGCGTTCTACCATTACAGGGGCCCAAGACAGATGAAAAACTGTTTTTT.

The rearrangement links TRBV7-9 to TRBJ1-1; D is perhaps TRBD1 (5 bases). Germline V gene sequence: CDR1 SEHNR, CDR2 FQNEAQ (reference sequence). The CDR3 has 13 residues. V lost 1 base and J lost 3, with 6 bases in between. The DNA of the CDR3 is TGTGCCAGCAGCTTAGAAGGGGACACTGAAGCTTTCTTT. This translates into CASSLEGDTEAFF.

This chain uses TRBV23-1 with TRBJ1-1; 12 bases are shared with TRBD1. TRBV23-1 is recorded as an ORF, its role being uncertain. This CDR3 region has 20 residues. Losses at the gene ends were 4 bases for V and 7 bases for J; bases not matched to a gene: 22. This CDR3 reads CASSPPGQGANSYMGHEAFF. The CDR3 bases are TGCGCCAGCAGTCCCCCGGGACAGGGGGCGAATTCATACATGGGACATGAAGCTTTCTTT.

This CDR3 reads CASSPGTGGAIYEQYF. CDR3 nucleotides: TGTGCCAGCAGTCCCGGGACAGGGGGCGCAATCTACGAGCAGTACTTC. The chain combines TRBV2 with TRBJ2-7; 12 bases line up with TRBD1. The CDR3 covers 16 residues. V lost 5 bases, J lost 3 bases, and 8 bases stayed unmatched. The germline V gene encodes CDR1 SNHLY and CDR2 FYNNEI. Combining the CDR3 with reference TRBV2 and TRBJ2-7 gives the whole variable domain EPEVTQTPSHQVTQMGQEVILRCVPISNHLYFYWYRQILGQKVEFLVSFYNNEISEKSEIFDDQFSVERPDGSNFTLKIRSTKLEDSAMYFCASSPGTGGAIYEQYFGPGTRLTVT.

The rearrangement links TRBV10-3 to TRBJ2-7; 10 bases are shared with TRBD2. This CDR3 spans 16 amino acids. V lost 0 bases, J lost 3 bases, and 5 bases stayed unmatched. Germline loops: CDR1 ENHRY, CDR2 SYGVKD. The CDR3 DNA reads TGTGCCATCAGTGAGTCGGAGCGGGGGGGCATCTACGAGCAGTACTTC. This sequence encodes CAISESERGGIYEQYF.

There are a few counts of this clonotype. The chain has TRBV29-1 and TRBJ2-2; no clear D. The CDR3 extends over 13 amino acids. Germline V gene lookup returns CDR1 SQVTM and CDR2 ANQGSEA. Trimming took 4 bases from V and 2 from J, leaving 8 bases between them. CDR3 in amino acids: CSVGVHNTGELFF. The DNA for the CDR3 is TGCAGCGTTGGGGTACATAACACCGGGGAGCTGTTTTTT.

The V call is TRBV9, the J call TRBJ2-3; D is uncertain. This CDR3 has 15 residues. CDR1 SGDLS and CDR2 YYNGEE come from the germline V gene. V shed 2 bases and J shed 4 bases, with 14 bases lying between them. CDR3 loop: CASSVEWGIPDTQYF. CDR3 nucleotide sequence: TGTGCCAGCAGCGTGGAGTGGGGAATCCCAGATACGCAGTATTTT.

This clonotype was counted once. CDR3 in DNA: TGTGCCAGCAGTTTATCTAGCGGGCGGATCCAAGAGACCCAGTACTTC. Translated: CASSLSSGRIQETQYF. The gene calls are TRBV27 and TRBJ2-5; 7 bases align to TRBD2. With 0 bases clipped from V and 1 base from J, the junction kept 5 bases outside the gene matches. The V gene's germline CDR1 is MNHEY and CDR2 SMNVEV (reference sequence). The CDR3 is 16 residues long.

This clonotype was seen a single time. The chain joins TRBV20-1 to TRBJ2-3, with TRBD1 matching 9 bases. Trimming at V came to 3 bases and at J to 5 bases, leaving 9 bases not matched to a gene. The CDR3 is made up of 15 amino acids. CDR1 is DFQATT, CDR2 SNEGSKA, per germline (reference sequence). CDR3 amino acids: CSASPGQGSKDTQYF. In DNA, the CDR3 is TGCAGTGCTAGCCCGGGACAGGGATCAAAAGATACGCAGTATTTT.

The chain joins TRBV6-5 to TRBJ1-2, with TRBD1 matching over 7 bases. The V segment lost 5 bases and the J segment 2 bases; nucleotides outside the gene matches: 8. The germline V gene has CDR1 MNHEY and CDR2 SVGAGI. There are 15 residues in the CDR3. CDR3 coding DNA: TGTGCCAGCAGTATCAAACAGGGGCCGAACTATGGCTACACCTTC. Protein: CASSIKQGPNYGYTF.

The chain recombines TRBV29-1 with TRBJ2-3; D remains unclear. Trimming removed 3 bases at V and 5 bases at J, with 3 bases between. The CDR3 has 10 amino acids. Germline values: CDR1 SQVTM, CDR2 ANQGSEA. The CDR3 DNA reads TGCAGCGTTGAGGTAGATACGCAGTATTTT. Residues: CSVEVDTQYF.

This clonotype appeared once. DNA of the CDR3: TGTGCCAGCAGCTCGAGAGGGAGCAATCAGCCCCAGCATTTT. Translation gives CASSSRGSNQPQHF. The J gene is TRBJ1-5, the V gene TRBV7-9; unclear D gene. Germline loops: CDR1 SEHNR, CDR2 FQNEAQ (reference sequence). V was trimmed by 4 bases and J by 1 base, leaving 8 bases between them. This CDR3 is built from 14 residues.

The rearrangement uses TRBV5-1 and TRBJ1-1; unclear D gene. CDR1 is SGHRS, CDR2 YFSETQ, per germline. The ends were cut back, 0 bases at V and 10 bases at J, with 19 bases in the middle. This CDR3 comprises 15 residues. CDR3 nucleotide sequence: TGCGCCAGCAGCTTGGTAGGCGGAGCACCTCCTCTAGCTTTCTTT. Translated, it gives CASSLVGGAPPLAFF.

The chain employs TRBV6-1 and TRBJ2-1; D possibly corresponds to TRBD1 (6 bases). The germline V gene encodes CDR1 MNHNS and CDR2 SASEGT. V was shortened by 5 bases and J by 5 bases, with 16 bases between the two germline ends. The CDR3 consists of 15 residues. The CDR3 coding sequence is TGTGCCAGCAGTTCCTTTTCAACAGGGAACAATGAGCAGTTCTTC. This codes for CASSSFSTGNNEQFF.

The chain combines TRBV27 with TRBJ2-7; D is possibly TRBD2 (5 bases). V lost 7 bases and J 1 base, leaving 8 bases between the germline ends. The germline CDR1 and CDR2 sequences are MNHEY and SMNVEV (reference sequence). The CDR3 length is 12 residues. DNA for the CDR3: TGTGCCAGCATTCGGGGTTCCTACGAGCAGTACTTC. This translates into CASIRGSYEQYF.

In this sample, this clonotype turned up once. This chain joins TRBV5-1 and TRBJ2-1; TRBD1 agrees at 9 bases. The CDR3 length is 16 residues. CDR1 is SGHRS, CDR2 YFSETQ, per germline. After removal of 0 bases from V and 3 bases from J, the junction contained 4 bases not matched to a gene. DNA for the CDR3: TGCGCCAGCAGCTTGGGCGGGACAGGGTTCTACAATGAGCAGTTCTTC. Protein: CASSLGGTGFYNEQFF.

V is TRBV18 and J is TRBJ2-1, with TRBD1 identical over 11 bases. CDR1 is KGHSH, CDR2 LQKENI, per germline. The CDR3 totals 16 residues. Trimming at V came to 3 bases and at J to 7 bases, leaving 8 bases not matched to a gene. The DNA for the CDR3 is TGTGCCAGCTCACCCCTCGGACAGGGGGCTCGGAATGAGCAGTTCTTC. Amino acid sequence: CASSPLGQGARNEQFF.

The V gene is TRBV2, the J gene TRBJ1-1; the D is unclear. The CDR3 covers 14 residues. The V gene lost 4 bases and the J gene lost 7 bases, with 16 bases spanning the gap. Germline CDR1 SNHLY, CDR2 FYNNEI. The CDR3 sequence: CASSVIGGPIEAFF. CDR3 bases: TGTGCCAGCAGTGTAATAGGCGGTCCGATTGAAGCTTTCTTT.

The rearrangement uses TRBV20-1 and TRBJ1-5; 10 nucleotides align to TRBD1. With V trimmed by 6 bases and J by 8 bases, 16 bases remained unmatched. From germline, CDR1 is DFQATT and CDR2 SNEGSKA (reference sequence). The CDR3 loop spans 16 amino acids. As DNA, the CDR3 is TGCAGTGCACCCTTCGGGGGGACAGGGGCTGAAGAGCCCCAGCATTTT. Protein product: CSAPFGGTGAEEPQHF.

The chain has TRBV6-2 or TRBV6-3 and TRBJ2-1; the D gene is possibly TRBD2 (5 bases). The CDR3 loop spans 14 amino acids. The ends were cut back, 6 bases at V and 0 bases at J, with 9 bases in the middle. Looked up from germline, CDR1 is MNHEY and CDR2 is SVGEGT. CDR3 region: CASRRATSYNEQFF. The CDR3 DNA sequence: TGTGCCAGCAGGCGGGCCACCTCCTACAATGAGCAGTTCTTC.

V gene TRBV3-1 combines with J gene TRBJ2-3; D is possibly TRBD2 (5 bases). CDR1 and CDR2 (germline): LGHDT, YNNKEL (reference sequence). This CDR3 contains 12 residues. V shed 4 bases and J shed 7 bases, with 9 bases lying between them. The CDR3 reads CASSLGENTQYF. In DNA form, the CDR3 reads TGTGCCAGCAGCCTCGGGGAAAATACGCAGTATTTT.

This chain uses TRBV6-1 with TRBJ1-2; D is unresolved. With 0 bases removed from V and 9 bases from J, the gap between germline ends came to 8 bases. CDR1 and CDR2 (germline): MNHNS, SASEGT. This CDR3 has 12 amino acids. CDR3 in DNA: TGTGCCAGCAGTGAAGCGGGCTCGAGCTACACCTTC. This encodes CASSEAGSSYTF.

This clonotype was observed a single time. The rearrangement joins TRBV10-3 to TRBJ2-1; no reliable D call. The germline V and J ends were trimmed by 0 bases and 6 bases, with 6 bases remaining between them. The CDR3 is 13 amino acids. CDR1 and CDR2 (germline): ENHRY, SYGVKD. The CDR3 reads CAISESKGNEQFF. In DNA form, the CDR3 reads TGTGCCATCAGTGAGTCAAAGGGCAATGAGCAGTTCTTC.

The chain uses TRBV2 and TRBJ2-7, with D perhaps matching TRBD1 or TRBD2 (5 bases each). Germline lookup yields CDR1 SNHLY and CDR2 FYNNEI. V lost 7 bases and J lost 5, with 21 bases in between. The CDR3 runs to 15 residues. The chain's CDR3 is CASKGRDLAGDEQYF. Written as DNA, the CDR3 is TGTGCCAGCAAGGGCCGGGACCTGGCTGGCGACGAGCAGTACTTC. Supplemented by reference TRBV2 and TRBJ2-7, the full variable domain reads EPEVTQTPSHQVTQMGQEVILRCVPISNHLYFYWYRQILGQKVEFLVSFYNNEISEKSEIFDDQFSVERPDGSNFTLKIRSTKLEDSAMYFCASKGRDLAGDEQYFGPGTRLTVT.

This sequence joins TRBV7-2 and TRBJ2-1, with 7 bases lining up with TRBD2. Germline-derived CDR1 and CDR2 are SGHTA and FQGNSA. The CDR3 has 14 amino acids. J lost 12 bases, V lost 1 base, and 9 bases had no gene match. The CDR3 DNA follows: TGTGCCAGCAGCTTAGGGAGGACTAGTATGGGGCAGTTCTTC. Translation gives CASSLGRTSMGQFF.

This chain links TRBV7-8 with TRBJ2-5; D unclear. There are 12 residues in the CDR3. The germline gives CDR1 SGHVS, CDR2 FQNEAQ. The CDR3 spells CAASRARETQYF. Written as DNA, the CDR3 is TGTGCAGCCTCCCGGGCCCGGGAGACCCAGTACTTC. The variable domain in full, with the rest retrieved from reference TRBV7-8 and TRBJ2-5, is GAGVSQSPRYKVAKRGQDVALRCDPISGHVSLFWYQQALGQGPEFLTYFQNEAQLDKSGLPSDRFFAERPEGSVSTLKIQRTQQEDSAVYLCAASRARETQYFGPGTRLLVL.

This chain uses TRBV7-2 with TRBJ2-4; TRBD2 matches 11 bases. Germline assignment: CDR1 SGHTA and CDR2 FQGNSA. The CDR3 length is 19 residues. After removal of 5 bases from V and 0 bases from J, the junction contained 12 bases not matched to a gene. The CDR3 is CASSPELAGGRLAKNIQYF. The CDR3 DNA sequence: TGTGCCAGCAGCCCCGAGCTAGCGGGGGGCCGGCTAGCCAAAAACATTCAGTACTTC.

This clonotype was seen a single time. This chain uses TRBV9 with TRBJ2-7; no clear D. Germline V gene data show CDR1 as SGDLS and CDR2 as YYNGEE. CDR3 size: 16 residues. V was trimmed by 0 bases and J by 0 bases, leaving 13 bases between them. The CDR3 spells CASSVGGTASSYEQYF. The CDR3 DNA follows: TGTGCCAGCAGCGTAGGGGGAACGGCTAGCTCCTACGAGCAGTACTTC. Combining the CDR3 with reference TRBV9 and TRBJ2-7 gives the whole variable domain DSGVTQTPKHLITATGQRVTLRCSPRSGDLSVYWYQQSLDQGLQFLIQYYNGEERAKGNILERFSAQQFPDLHSELNLSSLELGDSALYFCASSVGGTASSYEQYFGPGTRLTVT.

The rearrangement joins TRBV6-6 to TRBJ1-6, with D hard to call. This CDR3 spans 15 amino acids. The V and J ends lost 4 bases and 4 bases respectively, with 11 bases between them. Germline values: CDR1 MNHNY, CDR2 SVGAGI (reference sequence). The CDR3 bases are TGTGCCAGCAGTTTGGAGGGTGGGTATAATTCACCCCTCCACTTT. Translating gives CASSLEGGYNSPLHF.